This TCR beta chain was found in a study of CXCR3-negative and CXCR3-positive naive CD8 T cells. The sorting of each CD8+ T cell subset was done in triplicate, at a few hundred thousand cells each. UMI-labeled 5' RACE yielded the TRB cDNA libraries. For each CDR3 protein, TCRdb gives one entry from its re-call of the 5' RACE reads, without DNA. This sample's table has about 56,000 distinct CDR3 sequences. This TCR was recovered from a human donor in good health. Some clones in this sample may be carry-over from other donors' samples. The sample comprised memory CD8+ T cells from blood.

CDR3 residues: CSSGPLGHNGYTF. The gene calls are TRBV29-1 and TRBJ1-2. The CDR3 consists of 13 residues. The V gene's germline CDR1 is SQVTM and CDR2 ANQGSEA.